Following are 10 T cell receptor beta chains from one sample sequenced in a study of beta chain features in type 1 diabetes. Sequenced material consisted of expressed TCRB transcripts (all of the isolated RNA was reverse transcribed). Produced via immunoSEQ multiplex PCR; TCRdb's table is partial and in-frame only. The table has 310,000 or so clones, approximately 11% seen once. Specimen: naive CD4+ T cells from blood. These receptors were obtained from a woman aged 30 to 39 in good health.

This clone turned up a few times. The chain employs TRBV30 and TRBJ2-1; TRBD2 matches 7 bases. The CDR3 contains 19 residues. V was pared by 1 base and J by 2 bases, with 17 bases of the junction left unmatched. Germline V CDR1 and CDR2: GTSNPN, SVGIG (reference sequence). The CDR3 DNA sequence: TGTGCCTGGAGTGGTCCTCGGCTAAGTGGGAGGGGCACCTACAATGAGCAGTTCTTC. Amino acids: CAWSGPRLSGRGTYNEQFF.

The table lists this clone with a few counts. An end of the junction does not agree with germline; a read error may underlie this. The chain carries TRBV5-4 and TRBJ1-1; D unresolved. The germline gives CDR1 SGHNT, CDR2 YYREEE (reference sequence). This CDR3 is built from 14 residues. The CDR3 loop is CASSQEVVNTEAFF. The CDR3 bases are TGCGCCAGCAGCCAAGAAGTAGTGAACACTGAAGCTTTCTTT.

The chain links TRBV15 to TRBJ1-5; D call uncertain. This CDR3 region has 12 residues. Between the trimmed V and J ends, which lost 4 bases and 5 bases, there was a span of 6 bases. Germline-derived CDR1 and CDR2 are LNHNV and YYDKDF (reference sequence). The CDR3 DNA is TGTGCCACCAGCAATCAGGATCAGCCCCAGCATTTT. Its protein is CATSNQDQPQHF.

V gene TRBV7-2 combines with J gene TRBJ2-3, with D unclear. Trimming removed 5 bases at V and 9 bases at J, with 12 bases between. The V gene's germline CDR1 is SGHTA and CDR2 FQGNSA. CDR3 length equals 12 residues. The CDR3 protein is CASSPLLGTQYF. Here the CDR3 DNA reads TGTGCCAGCAGCCCCCTGTTGGGCACGCAGTATTTT.

This clone was seen more than once but under ten times. The rearrangement links TRBV9 to TRBJ2-7; D remains unclear. The CDR3 runs to 14 residues. V shed 1 base and J shed 5 bases, with 13 bases lying between them. Germline CDR1 is SGDLS and CDR2 is YYNGEE. The CDR3 bases are TGTGCCAGCAGCGTACGCGCCTTCCCCGACGAGCAGTACTTC. It translates to CASSVRAFPDEQYF.

This chain connects TRBV29-1 to TRBJ1-1; D unresolved. The CDR3 has 13 amino acids. The germline V gene has CDR1 SQVTM and CDR2 ANQGSEA. Trimming took off 6 bases at V and 3 bases at J, with 14 bases between the two ends. CDR3 sequence: CSVARVGDTEAFF. In DNA, the CDR3 is TGCAGCGTCGCCCGGGTAGGTGACACTGAAGCTTTCTTT.

This chain uses TRBV5-1 with TRBJ2-7; TRBD2 is a possible D gene (5 bases). Deletions cut 4 bases from V and 3 bases from J, with 17 bases between. This CDR3 has 15 amino acids. Germline assignment: CDR1 SGHRS and CDR2 YFSETQ. The CDR3 spells CASSVIYGINYEQYF. CDR3 bases: TGCGCCAGCAGCGTAATATACGGGATCAACTACGAGCAGTACTTC. Combining the CDR3 with reference TRBV5-1 and TRBJ2-7 gives the whole variable domain KAGVTQTPRYLIKTRGQQVTLSCSPISGHRSVSWYQQTPGQGLQFLFEYFSETQRNKGNFPGRFSGRQFSNSRSEMNVSTLELGDSALYLCASSVIYGINYEQYFGPGTRLTVT.

This clone was picked up a small number of times. The chain recombines TRBV6-1 with TRBJ2-4, with 7 bases fitting TRBD2. The trim removed 0 bases at V and 5 bases at J, leaving 4 bases unmatched. The CDR3 contains 15 residues. Germline V gene sequence: CDR1 MNHNS, CDR2 SASEGT. In DNA form, the CDR3 reads TGTGCCAGCAGTGAAGCCTGGGGGGGGGAAAACATTCAGTACTTC. This codes for CASSEAWGGENIQYF.

The V and J genes are TRBV11-2 and TRBJ2-3, with a weak D call TRBD2 (5 bases). This CDR3 is built from 17 residues. Trimming stripped 4 bases from V and 1 base from J, with 18 bases between. Germline V gene data show CDR1 as SGHAT and CDR2 as FQNNGV. The CDR3 loop is CASSSDGEGRGTDTQYF. The CDR3, as DNA: TGTGCCAGCAGCTCGGATGGAGAGGGAAGAGGCACAGATACGCAGTATTTT.

This clone has a handful of counts. The gene calls are TRBV2 and TRBJ1-2, with D unresolved. Trimming removed 5 bases from V and 3 bases from J, with 10 bases in between. The germline V gene has CDR1 SNHLY and CDR2 FYNNEI. The CDR3 sequence is 13 residues long. This CDR3 reads CASSQDGDYGYTF. DNA for the CDR3: TGTGCCAGCAGTCAGGACGGGGACTATGGCTACACCTTC.